The clone carrying this T cell receptor beta chain was seen repeatedly, ten times or more. The target antigen is unknown. Researchers used genomic DNA as the template to profile TCR beta VDJ and CDR3. TCRdb processed the reads anew with MiXCR; each CDR3 protein has one entry. Seen here are approximately 70,000 distinct CDR3 sequences, 45% to 70% observed once, and the top ten hold around 2.3%. This entry is derived from a study of CD8+CD57+ T cells in acquired aplastic anemia. Study summary: In CD4+ cells, healthy donors produced an average of about 10 million reads. Points from the study as a whole: CD8+ Simpson's diversity in patients was not significantly different from that in controls.

The CDR3 sequence is 12 residues long. Germline CDR1 GTSNPN, CDR2 SVGIG (reference sequence). Trimming pared 0 bases from V and 12 bases from J, leaving 11 bases between. This sequence originates from a human donor in good health, serving as a control. The chain combines TRBV30 with TRBJ1-4; no clear D gene. The source material was sorted CD4+, CD8+, or CD8+CD57+ T cells (not recorded which) from PBMCs. CDR3 DNA sequence: TGTGCCTGGAGTGTACTTGGCCAGGAACTGTTTTTT. Translating it yields CAWSVLGQELFF.